These 31 T cell receptor beta chains were sequenced from one sample in a study of blood T cell repertoires in COVID-19. Profiled with immunoSEQ multiplex PCR; TCRdb holds only in-frame clones, not every one. The data show 100,000 to 150,000 clones, about 89% seen once. What was sequenced was peripheral blood. The receptors derive from a man between 50 and 59 years old with active or convalescent COVID-19.

The genes are TRBV9 and TRBJ2-7; 11 nucleotides align to TRBD2. V lost 3 bases, J lost 3 bases, and 8 bases stayed unmatched. Germline-derived CDR1 and CDR2 are SGDLS and YYNGEE. This CDR3 region has 16 residues. The CDR3 nucleotides are TGTGCCAGCAGCGCCGCCGGGACTAGCGGTTTCTACGAGCAGTACTTC. This encodes CASSAAGTSGFYEQYF.

The chain recombines TRBV19 with TRBJ1-1, with TRBD1 matching 10 bases. From germline, CDR1 is LNHDA and CDR2 SQIVND (reference sequence). The CDR3 has 14 residues. The trim removed 8 bases at V and 4 bases at J, leaving 7 bases unmatched. As DNA, the CDR3 is TGTGCCAGTGGCCGGACAGGGGGTTTCACTGAAGCTTTCTTT. Protein product: CASGRTGGFTEAFF.

This chain uses TRBV6-6 with TRBJ2-7; TRBD2 matches at 11 bases. This CDR3 region has 15 residues. Germline V CDR1 and CDR2: MNHNY, SVGAGI (reference sequence). Trimming at V came to 4 bases and at J to 3 bases, leaving 5 bases not matched to a gene. The CDR3 sequence: CASSSPGTSGYEQYF. The DNA for the CDR3 is TGTGCCAGCAGTTCACCCGGGACTAGCGGCTACGAGCAGTACTTC.

The chain is built from TRBV14 and TRBJ2-1; D might be TRBD1 (6 bases). CDR3 size: 16 residues. Trimming took off 1 base at V and 3 bases at J, with 13 bases between the two ends. Germline V CDR1 and CDR2: SGHDN, FVKESK. The CDR3 DNA reads TGTGCCAGCAGCCAAGCCACAGGGTCCCTCTACAATGAGCAGTTCTTC. Its protein product is CASSQATGSLYNEQFF.

The V gene is TRBV27, the J gene TRBJ1-2, with D hard to call. CDR3 length: 14 residues. Germline CDR1 is MNHEY and CDR2 is SMNVEV (reference sequence). V was shortened by 0 bases and J by 2 bases, with 7 bases between the two germline ends. In DNA form, the CDR3 reads TGTGCCAGCAGTTTATCGAAACTCAACTATGGCTACACCTTC. Amino acid sequence: CASSLSKLNYGYTF.

The DNA of the CDR3 is TGTGCCACCAGCATAAGACAGTCCTACGAGCAGTACTTC. Protein product: CATSIRQSYEQYF. The chain combines TRBV15 with TRBJ2-7, with D possibly TRBD1 on 5 matching bases. Per the germline V gene, CDR1 is LNHNV and CDR2 is YYDKDF (reference sequence). Trimming shortened V by 4 bases and J by 1 base, and 8 bases separated the two germline ends. The CDR3 has 13 amino acids. Variable domain in full (rest from reference TRBV15 and TRBJ2-7): DAMVIQNPRYQVTQFGKPVTLSCSQTLNHNVMYWYQQKSSQAPKLLFHYYDKDFNNEADTPDNFQSRRPNTSFCFLDIRSPGLGDTAMYLCATSIRQSYEQYFGPGTRLTVT.

The J gene is TRBJ2-1, the V gene TRBV5-1; 9 bases line up with TRBD2. The length of the CDR3 is 14 residues. CDR1 is SGHRS and CDR2 is YFSETQ in the germline V gene. V was clipped by 4 bases and J by 7 bases; unmatched bases: 6. Here the CDR3 reads CASSITSGSNEQFF. In nucleotides, the CDR3 is TGCGCCAGCAGCATCACTAGCGGGTCGAATGAGCAGTTCTTC. The full variable domain, with the rest looked up from reference TRBV5-1 and TRBJ2-1, is KAGVTQTPRYLIKTRGQQVTLSCSPISGHRSVSWYQQTPGQGLQFLFEYFSETQRNKGNFPGRFSGRQFSNSRSEMNVSTLELGDSALYLCASSITSGSNEQFFGPGTRLTVL.

J is TRBJ2-2 and V is TRBV5-1; 9 bases are a match to TRBD1. Germline V gives CDR1 SGHRS, CDR2 YFSETQ. J lost 0 bases, V lost 4 bases, and 1 base had no gene match. The length of the CDR3 is 15 residues. The CDR3 reads CASSRDRANTGELFF. In DNA form, the CDR3 reads TGCGCCAGCAGCCGGGACAGGGCGAACACCGGGGAGCTGTTTTTT. The full variable domain, completed using reference TRBV5-1 and TRBJ2-2, is KAGVTQTPRYLIKTRGQQVTLSCSPISGHRSVSWYQQTPGQGLQFLFEYFSETQRNKGNFPGRFSGRQFSNSRSEMNVSTLELGDSALYLCASSRDRANTGELFFGEGSRLTVL.

The chain joins TRBV24-1 to TRBJ2-1; D gene ambiguous. Germline V CDR1 and CDR2: KGHDR, SFDVKD. This CDR3 is built from 15 residues. V was trimmed by 1 base and J by 8 bases, leaving 14 bases between them. The CDR3 coding sequence is TGTGCCACCAGTGATTTCCGGGTCCCACACGATGAGCAGTTCTTC. Protein sequence: CATSDFRVPHDEQFF.

This chain uses TRBV12-5 with TRBJ2-2, with 9 bases fitting TRBD1. V lost 5 bases, J lost 1 base, and 2 bases stayed unmatched. Germline V gene lookup returns CDR1 LGHNT and CDR2 FRNRAP. The CDR3 consists of 15 residues. DNA of the CDR3: TGTGCTAGTGGTGCGGGACAGGGGAACACCGGGGAGCTGTTTTTT. Amino acid sequence: CASGAGQGNTGELFF.

The V and J genes are TRBV5-4 and TRBJ2-2; 7 positions match TRBD1. The CDR3 loop spans 16 amino acids. Per germline, CDR1 SGHNT and CDR2 YYREEE (reference sequence). After removal of 4 bases from V and 7 bases from J, the junction contained 13 bases not matched to a gene. CDR3 amino acids: CASSHSDRVVLGELFF. DNA of the CDR3: TGTGCCAGCAGCCATAGTGACAGGGTAGTACTCGGGGAGCTGTTTTTT.

The CDR3, as DNA: TGTGCCAGCAGCCTGAGCCGGGTGTCCTACGAGCAGTACTTC. Its translation: CASSLSRVSYEQYF. This chain links TRBV27 with TRBJ2-7; the D is unclear. The CDR3 runs 14 residues. Per germline, CDR1 MNHEY and CDR2 SMNVEV (reference sequence). V lost 6 bases and J 1 base, leaving 13 bases between the germline ends.

The chain uses TRBV28 and TRBJ1-3, with TRBD1 matching over 7 bases. V gave up 6 bases and J gave up 2 bases; unmatched junction bases: 10. The CDR3 has 16 amino acids. The germline V gene has CDR1 MDHEN and CDR2 SYDVKM. The CDR3 DNA is TGTGCCAGCAGACAACCGGGACAGATTGCTGGAAACACCATATATTTT. Protein sequence: CASRQPGQIAGNTIYF.

The chain uses TRBV10-1 and TRBJ1-2, with TRBD1 as a possible D gene (5 bases). Trimming removed 0 bases from V and 8 bases from J, with 10 bases in between. The germline V gene has CDR1 WNHNN and CDR2 SYGVQD (reference sequence). The CDR3 has 13 amino acids. The CDR3 spells CASSESTGGGYTF. CDR3 sequence (DNA): TGCGCCAGCAGTGAGTCGACGGGGGGAGGCTACACCTTC.

The V call is TRBV19, the J call TRBJ1-5; 11 nucleotides match TRBD1. The CDR3 spans 17 residues. The germline V gene has CDR1 LNHDA and CDR2 SQIVND (reference sequence). V lost 3 bases and J lost 5; bases outside the gene matches: 9. The CDR3 reads CASSIPGTGGGYQPQHF. For the CDR3, the DNA is TGTGCCAGTAGTATCCCCGGGACAGGGGGTGGTTATCAGCCCCAGCATTTT.

The V gene is TRBV7-7, the J gene TRBJ1-1; TRBD1 might be the D (6 bases). Germline V gives CDR1 SSHAT, CDR2 FNYEAQ (reference sequence). The CDR3 loop spans 17 amino acids. The V end lost 3 bases, the J end lost 1 base, and 18 bases lay between the germline ends. The CDR3 spells CASSLDRPGTQNTEAFF. Here the CDR3 DNA reads TGTGCCAGCAGCTTGGACAGACCCGGGACACAGAACACTGAAGCTTTCTTT.

V usage is TRBV2 and J usage is TRBJ1-5; TRBD1 aligns across 8 bases. V was pared by 6 bases and J by 8 bases, with 15 bases of the junction left unmatched. Germline CDR1 SNHLY, CDR2 FYNNEI. The CDR3 sequence is 16 residues long. CDR3 in amino acids: CASSWGQAPIGKPQHF. In DNA, the CDR3 is TGTGCCAGCAGCTGGGGACAGGCCCCTATAGGGAAGCCCCAGCATTTT.

The genes are TRBV9 and TRBJ2-7; tentatively, D is TRBD1 (5 bases). This CDR3 is 14 amino acids long. Germline CDR1 is SGDLS and CDR2 is YYNGEE. The V end lost 4 bases, the J end lost 4 bases, and 15 bases lay between the germline ends. The CDR3, as DNA: TGTGCCAGCAGCATAGGGGAAGGGGTGTACGAGCAGTACTTC. Its translation is CASSIGEGVYEQYF.

This clone was detected only once. The rearrangement uses TRBV6-5 and TRBJ1-3, with unresolved D. Trimming took 7 bases from V and 4 from J, leaving 17 bases between them. Germline CDR1 MNHEY, CDR2 SVGAGI. The CDR3 loop spans 15 amino acids. The CDR3 DNA is TGTGCCAGCACCGCTGGCAGGATTGACGGAAACACCATATATTTT. This encodes CASTAGRIDGNTIYF.

V and J are TRBV18 and TRBJ2-7; D is ambiguous. Germline CDR1 KGHSH, CDR2 LQKENI. Trimming removed 3 bases at V and 1 base at J, with 13 bases between. The CDR3 contains 15 residues. CDR3 region: CASSPPLSGSYEQYF. CDR3 DNA sequence: TGTGCCAGCTCACCGCCACTAAGTGGGTCCTACGAGCAGTACTTC.

The chain couples TRBV9 to TRBJ1-2, with 9 nucleotides matching TRBD1. The CDR3 extends over 18 amino acids. Losses at the gene ends were 3 bases for V and 4 bases for J; bases not matched to a gene: 16. Germline lookup yields CDR1 SGDLS and CDR2 YYNGEE. As DNA, the CDR3 is TGTGCCAGCAGCGCAAGCGTAAGAGGGGGGACAGGGTCCTATGGCTACACCTTC. Its translation: CASSASVRGGTGSYGYTF.

The chain couples TRBV11-1 to TRBJ2-7, with TRBD2 matching 7 bases. CDR3 length: 14 residues. V shed 4 bases, J shed 1 base, and the junction held 4 bases outside the gene matches. CDR1 and CDR2 (germline): SGHAT, FQDESV (reference sequence). The CDR3 region has the DNA TGTGCCAGCAGCTCAGAGGGACTATCCTACGAGCAGTACTTC. This sequence encodes CASSSEGLSYEQYF.

CDR3 loop: CASRAGMWGYEQYF. Here the CDR3 DNA reads TGTGCCAGTAGGGCGGGGATGTGGGGCTACGAGCAGTACTTC. The J gene is TRBJ2-7, the V gene TRBV28, with a tentative D call TRBD2 (6 bases). The CDR3 covers 14 residues. Germline V gene sequence: CDR1 MDHEN, CDR2 SYDVKM. The germline V and J ends were trimmed by 9 bases and 3 bases, with 18 bases remaining between them.

This chain uses TRBV30 with TRBJ1-6, with D perhaps matching TRBD1 (5 bases). The CDR3 spans 13 residues. Germline-derived CDR1 and CDR2 are GTSNPN and SVGIG (reference sequence). V shed 3 bases and J shed 10 bases, with 13 bases lying between them. The DNA for the CDR3 is TGTGCCTGGAGGTGGGGGGAGGCGTCACCCCTCCACTTT. Protein: CAWRWGEASPLHF. The full variable domain, with the rest looked up from reference TRBV30 and TRBJ1-6, is SQTIHQWPATLVQPVGSPLSLECTVEGTSNPNLYWYRQAAGRGLQLLFYSVGIGQISSEVPQNLSASRPQDRQFILSSKKLLLSDSGFYLCAWRWGEASPLHFGNGTRLTVT.

This rearrangement joins TRBV5-5 to TRBJ2-1; 16 nucleotides line up with TRBD2. The CDR3 is made up of 19 amino acids. With 4 bases clipped from V and 6 bases from J, the junction kept 13 bases outside the gene matches. Germline lookup yields CDR1 SGHKS and CDR2 YYEKEE (reference sequence). CDR3: CASSKRLPGTSGRGNEQFF. Written as DNA, the CDR3 is TGTGCCAGCAGCAAACGCTTGCCCGGGACTAGCGGGAGGGGCAATGAGCAGTTCTTC.

The chain combines TRBV25-1 with TRBJ2-7; D is uncertain. The CDR3 covers 13 residues. Trimming removed 4 bases from V and 3 bases from J, with 10 bases in between. CDR1 and CDR2 (germline): MGHDK, SYGVNS. For the CDR3, the DNA is TGTGCCAGCAGTGTGGCAGGAAACTACGAGCAGTACTTC. Encoded protein: CASSVAGNYEQYF.

V usage is TRBV4-1 and J usage is TRBJ2-7; 14 positions agree with TRBD2. V gave up 4 bases and J gave up 1 base; unmatched junction bases: 3. This CDR3 is 16 amino acids long. Looked up from germline, CDR1 is MGHRA and CDR2 is YSYEKL. CDR3 DNA: TGCGCCAGCAGCCTCCGACTAGCGGGAGGGTCCTACGAGCAGTACTTC. Its translation is CASSLRLAGGSYEQYF.

This clone was counted once. This chain joins TRBV19 and TRBJ1-5; a possible D gene is TRBD1 (6 bases). The CDR3 consists of 15 residues. Germline V lookup: CDR1 LNHDA, CDR2 SQIVND (reference sequence). The V and J ends lost 1 base and 4 bases respectively, with 11 bases between them. The chain's CDR3 is CASSIGQARNQPQHF. The CDR3 nucleotides are TGTGCCAGTAGTATAGGACAGGCAAGGAATCAGCCCCAGCATTTT.

This chain joins TRBV5-1 and TRBJ2-7; 7 bases align to TRBD1. Germline lookup yields CDR1 SGHRS and CDR2 YFSETQ. The CDR3 contains 14 residues. The V gene end was trimmed by 4 bases and the J gene end by 6 bases; junction bases not matched to a gene: 10. Written as DNA, the CDR3 is TGCGCCAGCAGCATAGACAGGGTGGGGTCCGAGCAGTACTTC. It encodes CASSIDRVGSEQYF.

This chain links TRBV4-2 with TRBJ2-7; TRBD2 is a possible D gene (6 bases). V was shortened by 3 bases and J by 2 bases, with 11 bases between the two germline ends. This CDR3 spans 14 amino acids. CDR1 is LGHNA, CDR2 YNFKEQ, per germline. CDR3 region: CASSHRGKAYEQYF. The CDR3 coding sequence is TGTGCCAGCAGCCATCGGGGGAAAGCCTACGAGCAGTACTTC.

This chain uses TRBV24-1 with TRBJ2-3, with TRBD2 identical over 7 bases. The germline V gene has CDR1 KGHDR and CDR2 SFDVKD. This CDR3 is built from 15 residues. V shed 0 bases, J shed 1 base, and the junction held 0 bases outside the gene matches. This CDR3 is CATSDLRGGTDTQYF. CDR3 nucleotides: TGTGCCACCAGTGATTTGCGGGGGGGCACAGATACGCAGTATTTT.